Listed below are T cell receptor beta chains from one sample, sequenced in a study of neurological immune-mediated disorders. MiXCR, run by TCRdb on the 5' RACE reads, gives a single entry per CDR3 protein. This repertoire shows approximately 41,000 distinct CDR3 sequences, roughly 15% found once; its top ten account for about 3.6%. Source material: CD4+ T cells from blood. These receptors came from a woman in her fifties or sixties with HTLV-1-associated myelopathy (HAM/TSP). The conserved cysteine and the conserved F or W are not part of the CDR3 here. The D gene is left open where the match is weak. Clone size, where shown, is once, few, many, or a class for clones that have expanded.

- | TRBD1 | 13 | TRBV4-1 | ASSQVPGGSKKLF
many | - | 12 | TRBV6-2/TRBV6-3 | ASSNGLRSYEQY
many | - | 11 | TRBV20-1 | SALEGSDTEAF
many | TRBD1 | 12 | TRBV20-1 | SATGTGGFRGYT
many | - | 11 | TRBV12-3/TRBV12-4 | ASSISRDTEAF
many | TRBD2 | 14 | TRBV20-1 | SARAYTGLPTDTQY
many | - | 15 | TRBV5-1 | ASSLGGAPGGTDTQY
many | - | 13 | TRBV5-1 | ASSLASPGWETQY
many | - | 14 | TRBV11-2 | ASSGRGQGGNTEAF
many | TRBD1 | 13 | TRBV5-1 | ASSSGQGAFNEQF
many | - | 11 | TRBV29-1 | SVGVSANYEQY
many | TRBD1 | 12 | TRBV5-1 | ASRVTGGINEQY
many | - | 12 | TRBV6-2/TRBV6-3 | ASSYLLDYNEQF
many | TRBD2 | 14 | TRBV20-1 | SAAIPSGGYDGELF
many | - | 12 | TRBV20-1 | SADDGTQGGKLF
many | - | 9 | TRBV20-1 | SARTLETQY
many | - | 14 | TRBV7-8 | ASSLIGAMNTGELF
few | - | 11 | TRBV20-1 | SARVASVYEQY
many | - | 10 | TRBV6-1 | ASSVSRETQY
many | - | 13 | TRBV5-1 | ASSLTNTGGTEAF
many | TRBD1 | 12 | TRBV6-2/TRBV6-3 | ASSQDRGSRTQY
many | - | 12 | TRBV12-3/TRBV12-4 | ASSFTRGQETQY
many | - | 12 | TRBV6-5 | ASSYSRHPYGYT
- | TRBD2 | 12 | TRBV30 | AWGWGGEGNEQF
large | - | 13 | TRBV5-1 | ASSTYGAITDTQY
- | - | 11 | TRBV7-6 | ASSWDLNTEAF
many | - | 12 | TRBV20-1 | SAPHTGHPYEQY
many | - | 13 | TRBV7-9 | ASSQTGTNNEKLF
few | - | 12 | TRBV20-1 | SAGTWAGQETQY
many | - | 10 | TRBV11-2 | ASSFFRNTIY
many | TRBD2 | 15 | TRBV20-1 | SVGRGGLFTPSYEQY
- | TRBD2 | 13 | TRBV2 | ASSQRDLRTDTQY
- | - | 11 | TRBV5-1 | ASSLQDQETQY
many | TRBD2 | 17 | TRBV6-2/TRBV6-3 | ASSTLGGGDFLSYNEQF
many | - | 17 | TRBV20-1 | SARDQLSYGGATNEKLF
many | TRBD1 | 11 | TRBV10-3 | AVGWDSSYEQY
many | TRBD1 | 15 | TRBV5-5 | ASSLAGTGALSQPQH
many | TRBD2 | 13 | TRBV20-1 | SARATSGGQETQY
many | - | 13 | TRBV7-2 | ASRFLGTRTDTQY
- | - | 12 | TRBV2 | ASRGLSGNQPQH
few | - | 15 | TRBV2 | ASSEEYGVPGTGELF
many | - | 15 | TRBV6-2/TRBV6-3 | ASSYSSEGVGNQPQH
many | - | 12 | TRBV4-1 | ASSQVLGMGEAF
many | - | 15 | TRBV4-1 | ASSQEQSRAGANVLT
many | TRBD2 | 12 | TRBV10-3 | ATRAGLAGQTQY
many | - | 10 | TRBV3-1 | ASSQAGYPQH
- | - | 11 | TRBV6-5 | ASSLGWPHGYT
many | - | 13 | TRBV20-1 | SALDFTSFTDTQY
many | TRBD1 | 9 | TRBV6-5 | ASSNQGEQY
- | TRBD2 | 14 | TRBV2 | ASSQGGRGAFNEQF
many | TRBD1 | 14 | TRBV4-1 | ASSHHPDREGTEAF
medium-sized | TRBD2 | 10 | TRBV7-6 | ASSPGLLEQY
many | - | 14 | TRBV5-1 | ASSLAGAVRTGELF